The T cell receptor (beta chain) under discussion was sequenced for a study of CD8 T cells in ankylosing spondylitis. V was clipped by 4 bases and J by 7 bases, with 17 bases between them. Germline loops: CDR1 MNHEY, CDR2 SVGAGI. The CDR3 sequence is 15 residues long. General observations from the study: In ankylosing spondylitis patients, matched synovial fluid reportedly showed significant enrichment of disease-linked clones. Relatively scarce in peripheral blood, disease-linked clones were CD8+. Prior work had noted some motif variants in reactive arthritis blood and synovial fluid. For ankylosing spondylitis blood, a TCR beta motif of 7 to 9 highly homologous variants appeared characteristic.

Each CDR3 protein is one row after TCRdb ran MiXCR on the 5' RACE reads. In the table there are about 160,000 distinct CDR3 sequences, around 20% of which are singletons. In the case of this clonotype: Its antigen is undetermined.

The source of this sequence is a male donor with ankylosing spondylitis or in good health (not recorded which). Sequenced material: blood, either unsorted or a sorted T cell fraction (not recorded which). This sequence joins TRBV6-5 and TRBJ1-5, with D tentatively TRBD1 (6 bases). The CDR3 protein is CASSFDTTQGQPQHF. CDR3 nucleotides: TGTGCCAGCAGTTTCGATACCACGCAGGGGCAGCCCCAGCATTTT.